The sequence of this T cell receptor (beta chain) was determined in a study of response to subunit inactivated influenza vaccine. About this clonotype itself: Its antigen is as yet unknown.

TCRdb re-called the RT-PCR reads through MiXCR, storing one row per CDR3 protein. The sample carries about 650,000 distinct CDR3 sequences, approximately 14% recorded once. Germline CDR1 is SGHTA and CDR2 is FQGTGA. The length of the CDR3 is 16 residues. Trimming pared 6 bases from V and 3 bases from J, leaving 17 bases between. Findings and limits, study-wide: It was the authors' suggestion that each seasonal influenza vaccination recruits few new T cells.

The chain couples TRBV7-3 to TRBJ2-2, with D tentatively TRBD1 or TRBD2 (5 bases each). Material: PBMCs from blood, obtained roughly 12 days after vaccination. The source of this sequence is a man aged 45-65 years who received an inactivated influenza vaccine. CDR3 amino acids: CASSPGLSWDTGELFF. For the CDR3, the DNA is TGTGCCAGCAGTCCGGGGCTATCCTGGGACACCGGGGAGCTGTTTTTT.